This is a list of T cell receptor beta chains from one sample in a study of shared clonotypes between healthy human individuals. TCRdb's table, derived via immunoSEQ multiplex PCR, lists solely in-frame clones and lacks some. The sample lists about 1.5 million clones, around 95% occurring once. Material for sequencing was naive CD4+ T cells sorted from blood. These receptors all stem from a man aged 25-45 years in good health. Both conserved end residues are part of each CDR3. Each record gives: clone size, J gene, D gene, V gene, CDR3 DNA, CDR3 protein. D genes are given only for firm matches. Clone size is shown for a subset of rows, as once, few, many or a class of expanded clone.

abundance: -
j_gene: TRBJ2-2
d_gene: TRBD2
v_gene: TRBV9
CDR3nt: TGTGCCAGCACCCTTAGCGGGATGAACACCGGGGAGCTGTTTTTT
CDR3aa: CASTLSGMNTGELFF

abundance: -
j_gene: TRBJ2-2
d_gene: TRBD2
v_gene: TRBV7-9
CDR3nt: TGTGCCAGCAGCCCCTCTCTGGGGGGGAACCAAGGAGAGCTGTTTTTT
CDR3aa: CASSPSLGGNQGELFF

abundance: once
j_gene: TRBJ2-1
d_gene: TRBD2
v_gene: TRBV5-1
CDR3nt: TGCGCCAGCAGCTTGGATGGGACTAGTAACGATGAGCAGTTCTTC
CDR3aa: CASSLDGTSNDEQFF

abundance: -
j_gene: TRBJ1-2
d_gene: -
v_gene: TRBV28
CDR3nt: TGTGCCAGCAGTATCGTCGGGGGGGCGGTTGGCTACACCTTC
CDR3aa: CASSIVGGAVGYTF

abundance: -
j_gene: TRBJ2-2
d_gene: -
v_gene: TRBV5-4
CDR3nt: TGTGCCAGCAGCTCGGCGAACACCGGGGAGCTGTTTTTT
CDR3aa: CASSSANTGELFF

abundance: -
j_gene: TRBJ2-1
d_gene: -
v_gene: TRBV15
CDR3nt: TGTGCCACCAGCAGAGTTCCGGTAGGATTGGTTGAGCAGTTCTTC
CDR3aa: CATSRVPVGLVEQFF

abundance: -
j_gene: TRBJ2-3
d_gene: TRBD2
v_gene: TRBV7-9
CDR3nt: TGTGCCAGCAGCCGAAATAGCGGGACCGGAGATACGCAGTATTTT
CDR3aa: CASSRNSGTGDTQYF

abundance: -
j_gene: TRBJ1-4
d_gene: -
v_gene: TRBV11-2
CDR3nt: TGTGCCAGCAGCCCCAGCAGAAAACTGTTTTTT
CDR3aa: CASSPSRKLFF

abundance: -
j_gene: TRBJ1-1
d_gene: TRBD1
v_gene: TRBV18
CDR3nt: TGTGCCAGCTCACTCCGGGACAGGGCCACTGAAGCTTTCTTT
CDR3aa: CASSLRDRATEAFF

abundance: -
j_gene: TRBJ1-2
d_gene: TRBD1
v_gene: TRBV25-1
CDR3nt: TGTGCCAGCAGACCGACAGGGAGCTATGGCTACACCTTC
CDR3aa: CASRPTGSYGYTF

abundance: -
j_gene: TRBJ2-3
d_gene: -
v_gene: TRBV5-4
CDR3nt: TGTGCCAGCAGCTTGCAGCAGTTTAACACAGATACGCAGTATTTT
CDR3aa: CASSLQQFNTDTQYF

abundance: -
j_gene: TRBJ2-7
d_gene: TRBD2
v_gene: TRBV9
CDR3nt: TGTGCCAGCGGAGCCGGGACTAGCGGGGGCCGTGCGCCCAACGAGCAGTACTTC
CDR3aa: CASGAGTSGGRAPNEQYF

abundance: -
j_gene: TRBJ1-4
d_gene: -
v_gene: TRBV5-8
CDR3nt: TGTGCCAGCAGCCCCGATTATGAAAAACTGTTTTTT
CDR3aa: CASSPDYEKLFF

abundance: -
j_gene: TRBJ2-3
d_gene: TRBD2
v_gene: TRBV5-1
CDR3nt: TGCGCCAGCAGCTCAAGACTAGCGGGAACTACGGGTACGCAGTATTTT
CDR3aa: CASSSRLAGTTGTQYF

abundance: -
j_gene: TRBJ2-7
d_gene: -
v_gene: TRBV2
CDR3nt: TGTGCCAGCAGACGGGCAGTTTACGAGCAGTACTTC
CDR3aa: CASRRAVYEQYF

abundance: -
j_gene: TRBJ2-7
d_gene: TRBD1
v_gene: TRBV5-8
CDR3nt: TGTGCCAGCAGCTTGGCCCTGCGCAGGGGGCTCTACGAGCAGTACTTC
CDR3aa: CASSLALRRGLYEQYF

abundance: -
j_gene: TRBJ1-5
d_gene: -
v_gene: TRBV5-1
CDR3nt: TGCGCCAGCAGCTTGAGACAGGCCGGGCCCCAGCATTTT
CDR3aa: CASSLRQAGPQHF

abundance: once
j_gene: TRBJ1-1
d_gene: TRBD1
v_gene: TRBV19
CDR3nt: TGTGCCAGTAGTATAGCGCAGGGGGCGCTTAGAACGGGAGCTTTCTTT
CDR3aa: CASSIAQGALRTGAFF

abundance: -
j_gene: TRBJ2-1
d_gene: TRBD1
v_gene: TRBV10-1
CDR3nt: TGCGCCAGCAGTGAGTCGGGACAGCTTGGCAATGAGCAGTTCTTC
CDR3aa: CASSESGQLGNEQFF

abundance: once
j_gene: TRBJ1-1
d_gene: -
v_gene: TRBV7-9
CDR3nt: TGTGCCAGCGCGGCCGGCAACACTGAAGCTTTCTTT
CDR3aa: CASAAGNTEAFF

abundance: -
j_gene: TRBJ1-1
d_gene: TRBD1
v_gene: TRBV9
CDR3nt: TGTGCCAGCAGCCCCCAGGGGGTCCACACTGAAGCTTTCTTT
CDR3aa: CASSPQGVHTEAFF

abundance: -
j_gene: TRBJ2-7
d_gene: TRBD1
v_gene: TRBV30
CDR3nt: TGTGCCTGGACCCCGGGACAGAGCCTCTACGAGCAGTACTTC
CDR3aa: CAWTPGQSLYEQYF

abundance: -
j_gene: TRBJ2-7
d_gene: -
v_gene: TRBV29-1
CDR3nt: TGCAGCGTTTCAGGGGAGGACGAGCAGTACTTC
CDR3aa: CSVSGEDEQYF

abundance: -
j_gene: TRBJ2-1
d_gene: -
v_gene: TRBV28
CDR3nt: TGTGCCAGCAGTTTATCGTCCCACAATGAGCAGTTCTTC
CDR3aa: CASSLSSHNEQFF

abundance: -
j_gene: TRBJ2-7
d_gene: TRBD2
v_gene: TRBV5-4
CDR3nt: TGTGCCAGCGGACGTGCGTTAGCGGGAGGTTCTTACGAGCAGTACTTC
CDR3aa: CASGRALAGGSYEQYF

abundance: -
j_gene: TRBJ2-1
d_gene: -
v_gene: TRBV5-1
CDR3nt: TGCGCCAGCAGCTTGGATTTCGGGGAGACCAATGAGCAGTTCTTC
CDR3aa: CASSLDFGETNEQFF

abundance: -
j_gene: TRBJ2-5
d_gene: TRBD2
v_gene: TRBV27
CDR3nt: TGTGCCAGCAGTTTTCTTAGCGGGAGGGCCCGGGAGACCCAGTACTTC
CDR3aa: CASSFLSGRARETQYF

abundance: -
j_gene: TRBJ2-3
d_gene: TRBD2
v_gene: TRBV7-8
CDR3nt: TGTGCCAGCAGCGCCCGGACTAGCGGGAGATACGATACGCAGTATTTT
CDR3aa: CASSARTSGRYDTQYF